This TCR beta chain was identified in a study of Graves' ophthalmopathy and Graves' hyperthyroidism. Study as a whole: Before any treatment was given, at initial diagnosis, peripheral blood was collected. Study-level points and caveats: For separating ophthalmopathy from stable hyperthyroidism, a 13-signature model gave almost 90% sensitivity and roughly 83% specificity.

The CDR3 has 14 residues. With 5 bases removed from V and 2 bases from J, the gap between germline ends came to 12 bases. Looked up from germline, CDR1 is SGHTA and CDR2 is FQGNSA. The authors amplified TCR beta CDR3 regions from RNA transcripts. RT-PCR was first run with HTBI primers, then multiplex PCR in a second round. In TCRdb, the multiplex PCR reads were re-called with MiXCR into one record per CDR3 protein. The table includes 300,000 to 400,000 distinct CDR3 sequences, 15% to 20% detected once. As for this clonotype: Antigen unknown.

A 10 ml volume of fresh peripheral blood provided the PBMCs. The specimen was peripheral blood. This sequence originates from an adult man with Graves' ophthalmopathy. The genes are TRBV7-2 and TRBJ2-5; no reliable D call. The CDR3 DNA reads TGTGCCAGCAGCCCGTCACTCCGACAAGAGACCCAGTACTTC. Translation: CASSPSLRQETQYF.